Here is one T cell receptor beta chain with its context. Trimming cost V 11 bases and J 6 bases; bases outside gene matches: 9. Germline CDR1 reads MNHEY; CDR2 reads SVGAGI. The CDR3 contains 14 residues. Sequencing used immunoSEQ multiplex PCR; TCRdb keeps in-frame clones, though not all of them. The table has some 510,000 clones, around 89% seen once. The sample belongs to a study of blood T cell repertoires in COVID-19. Study in general: PBMCs, B-cell-depleted T cells, or T cells were the source of the cDNA or gDNA that made up the material.

Participants were aged about 18 to 100 years from more than 20 US areas. Cohorts were based on clinical histories the participants reported. Recovered participants had two consecutive negative NP/OP PCR tests, healthcare professional clearance, or symptom resolution. This clonotype was obtained from a middle-aged woman who had recovered from COVID-19. The V and J genes are TRBV6-5 and TRBJ2-2; 10 bases are shared with TRBD2. The sample was PBMCs or T cells enriched from blood (not recorded which). The CDR3 sequence is CASLGLALPGELFF. The CDR3 bases are TGTGCCTCCTTGGGACTAGCGTTACCCGGGGAGCTGTTTTTT.